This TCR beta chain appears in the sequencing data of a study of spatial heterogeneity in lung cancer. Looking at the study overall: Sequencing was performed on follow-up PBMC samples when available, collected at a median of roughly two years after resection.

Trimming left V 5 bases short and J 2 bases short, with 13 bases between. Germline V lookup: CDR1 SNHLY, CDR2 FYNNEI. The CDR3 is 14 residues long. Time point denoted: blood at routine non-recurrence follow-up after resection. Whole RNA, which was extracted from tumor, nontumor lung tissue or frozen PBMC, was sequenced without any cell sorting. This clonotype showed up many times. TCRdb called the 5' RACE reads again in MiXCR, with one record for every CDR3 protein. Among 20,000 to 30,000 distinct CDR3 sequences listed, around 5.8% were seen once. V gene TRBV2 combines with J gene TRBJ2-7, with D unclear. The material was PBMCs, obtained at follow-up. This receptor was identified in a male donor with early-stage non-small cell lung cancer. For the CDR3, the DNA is TGTGCCAGCAGTTTGCGAGACATTGCCTACGAGCAGTACTTC. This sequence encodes CASSLRDIAYEQYF.